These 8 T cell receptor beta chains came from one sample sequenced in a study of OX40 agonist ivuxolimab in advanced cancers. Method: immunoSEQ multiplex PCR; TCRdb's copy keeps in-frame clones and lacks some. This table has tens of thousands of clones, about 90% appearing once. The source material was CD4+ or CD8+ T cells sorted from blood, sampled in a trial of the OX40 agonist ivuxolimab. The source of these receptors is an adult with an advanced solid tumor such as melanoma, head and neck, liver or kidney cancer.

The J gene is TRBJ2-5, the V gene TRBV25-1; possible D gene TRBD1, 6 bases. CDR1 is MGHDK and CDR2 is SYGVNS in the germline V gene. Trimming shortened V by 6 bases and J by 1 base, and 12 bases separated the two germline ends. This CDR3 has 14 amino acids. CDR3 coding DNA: TGTGCCAGCAGCTCAACAGGGTTCCAAGAGACCCAGTACTTC. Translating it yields CASSSTGFQETQYF. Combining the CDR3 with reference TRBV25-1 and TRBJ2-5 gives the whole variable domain EADIYQTPRYLVIGTGKKITLECSQTMGHDKMYWYQQDPGMELHLIHYSYGVNSTEKGDLSSESTVSRIRTEHFPLTLESARPSHTSQYLCASSSTGFQETQYFGPGTRLLVL.

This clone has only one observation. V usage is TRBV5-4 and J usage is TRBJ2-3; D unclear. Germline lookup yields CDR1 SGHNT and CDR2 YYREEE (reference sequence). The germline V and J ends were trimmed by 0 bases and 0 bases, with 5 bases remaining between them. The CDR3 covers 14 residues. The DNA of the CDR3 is TGTGCCAGCAGCTTGGTCGGTAGCACAGATACGCAGTATTTT. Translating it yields CASSLVGSTDTQYF.

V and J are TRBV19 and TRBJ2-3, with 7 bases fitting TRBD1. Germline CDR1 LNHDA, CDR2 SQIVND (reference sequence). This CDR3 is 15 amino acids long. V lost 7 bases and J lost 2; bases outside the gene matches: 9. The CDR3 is CASTIGTVHTDTQYF. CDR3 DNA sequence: TGTGCCAGTACCATAGGGACAGTACACACAGATACGCAGTATTTT. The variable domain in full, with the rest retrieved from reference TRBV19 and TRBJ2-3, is DGGITQSPKYLFRKEGQNVTLSCEQNLNHDAMYWYRQDPGQGLRLIYYSQIVNDFQKGDIAEGYSVSREKKESFPLTVTSAQKNPTAFYLCASTIGTVHTDTQYFGPGTRLTVL.

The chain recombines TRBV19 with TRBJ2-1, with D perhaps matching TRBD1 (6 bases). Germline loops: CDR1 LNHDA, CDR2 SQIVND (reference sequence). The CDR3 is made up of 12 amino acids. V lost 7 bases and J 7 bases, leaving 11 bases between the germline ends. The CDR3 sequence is CASNRAGNEQFF. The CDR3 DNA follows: TGTGCCAGTAACAGGGCAGGGAATGAGCAGTTCTTC.

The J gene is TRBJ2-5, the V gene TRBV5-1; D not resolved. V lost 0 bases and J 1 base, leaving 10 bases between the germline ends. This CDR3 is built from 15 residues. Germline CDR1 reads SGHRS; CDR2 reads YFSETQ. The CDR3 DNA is TGCGCCAGCAGCTTGGTAGGCAGACTCCAAGAGACCCAGTACTTC. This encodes CASSLVGRLQETQYF.

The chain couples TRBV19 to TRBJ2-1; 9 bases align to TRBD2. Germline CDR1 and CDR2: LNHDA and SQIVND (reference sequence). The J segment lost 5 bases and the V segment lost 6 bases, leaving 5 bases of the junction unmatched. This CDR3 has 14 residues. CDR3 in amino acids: CASSLAGTHNEQFF. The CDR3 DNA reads TGTGCCAGTAGCCTAGCGGGGACCCACAATGAGCAGTTCTTC.

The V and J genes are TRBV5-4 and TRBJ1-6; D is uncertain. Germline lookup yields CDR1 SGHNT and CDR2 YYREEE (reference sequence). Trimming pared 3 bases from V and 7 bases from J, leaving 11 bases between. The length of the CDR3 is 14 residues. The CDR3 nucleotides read TGTGCCAGCAGCTGGAGATCGGCCAATTCACCCCTCCACTTT. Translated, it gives CASSWRSANSPLHF.

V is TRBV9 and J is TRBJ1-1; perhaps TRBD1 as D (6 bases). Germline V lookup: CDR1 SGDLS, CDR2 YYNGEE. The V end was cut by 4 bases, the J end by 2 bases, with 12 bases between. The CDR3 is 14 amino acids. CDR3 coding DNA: TGTGCCAGCAGCCCGGGACACTTAAACACTGAAGCTTTCTTT. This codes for CASSPGHLNTEAFF.